Listed below are T cell receptor beta chains from one sample, sequenced in a study of T cell responses to AZD1222 COVID-19 vaccine. Produced via immunoSEQ multiplex PCR; TCRdb's table is partial and in-frame only. There are around 200,000 clones in the sample; 85% to 95% occur only once, and roughly 1.7% lies in the top ten. The source material was peripheral blood, sampled 28 days after the second AZD1222 dose. Receptor source: an adult who received the AZD1222 COVID-19 vaccine. Both conserved end residues are part of each CDR3.

CDR3 | length | J | V
CASSKGRTGDYGYTF | 15 | TRBJ1-2 | TRBV19
CATSEGGSPETQYF | 14 | TRBJ2-5 | TRBV24-1
CASSEQGRASYNEQFF | 16 | TRBJ2-1 | TRBV6-1
CASSPSGGDEQYF | 13 | TRBJ2-7 | TRBV5-1
CASSYGYRGGYEQYF | 15 | TRBJ2-7 | TRBV28
CASKVGGVPFGQPQHF | 16 | TRBJ1-5 | TRBV28
CASKLSGTQKYEQYF | 15 | TRBJ2-7 | TRBV2
CASSQGGNTIYF | 12 | TRBJ1-3 | TRBV4-1
CASSEAETQYF | 11 | TRBJ2-5 | TRBV2
CASSPPTGGYEKLFF | 15 | TRBJ1-4 | TRBV18
CASSWGVGKTEAFF | 14 | TRBJ1-1 | TRBV19
CASSMLLADYNEQFF | 15 | TRBJ2-1 | TRBV19
CASSPLGRRISGNTIYF | 17 | TRBJ1-3 | TRBV4-1
CASSPGTGDNSPLHF | 15 | TRBJ1-6 | TRBV18
CASSLEGFGNQPQHF | 15 | TRBJ1-5 | TRBV28
CASSLTPENSPLHF | 14 | TRBJ1-6 | TRBV7-9
CAWSDLPEMGESLYNEQFF | 19 | TRBJ2-1 | TRBV30
CASSEISVQAYEQYF | 15 | TRBJ2-7 | TRBV2
CASSHGTRGTQYF | 13 | TRBJ2-3 | TRBV27
CASSPRLITTRENSPLHF | 18 | TRBJ1-6 | TRBV7-8
CASSWASEPYNEQFF | 15 | TRBJ2-1 | TRBV28
CASSLRGGSNSPLHF | 15 | TRBJ1-6 | TRBV5-4
CASTVPSGSLGETQYF | 16 | TRBJ2-5 | TRBV5-8
CASSPGGEPDTQYF | 14 | TRBJ2-3 | TRBV5-1
CASSVGPTSTDTQYF | 15 | TRBJ2-3 | TRBV9
CASSPTGGGSGYTF | 14 | TRBJ1-2 | TRBV7-2
CASSSRTGGTYQETQYF | 17 | TRBJ2-5 | TRBV9
CASSLVRQRPNEKLFF | 16 | TRBJ1-4 | TRBV7-8